This entry lists 24 T cell receptor beta chains sequenced from one sample in a study of blood T cell repertoires in COVID-19. Sequenced by immunoSEQ multiplex PCR; TCRdb stores in-frame clones only, minus some. Here the sample spans roughly 250,000 clones, approximately 90% being singletons. Sequenced input: PBMCs or T cells enriched from blood (not recorded which). The receptors come from a woman aged 40 to 50 with acute COVID-19.

The chain links TRBV27 to TRBJ2-1; TRBD2 matches at 10 bases. V shed 4 bases and J 6 bases; nucleotides not matched to a gene: 9. CDR1 is MNHEY and CDR2 is SMNVEV in the germline V gene (reference sequence). The CDR3 is 16 amino acids. The CDR3 sequence: CASSSSSGSSTNEQFF. The CDR3 DNA reads as TGTGCCAGCAGTTCCTCTAGCGGGAGCTCGACCAATGAGCAGTTCTTC.

The chain combines TRBV6-5 with TRBJ1-1; D call uncertain. Trimming left V 6 bases short and J 1 base short, with 15 bases between. The CDR3 spans 15 residues. CDR1 is MNHEY, CDR2 SVGAGI, per germline. The chain's CDR3 is CASRPQTSGNTEAFF. CDR3 coding DNA: TGTGCCAGCAGACCCCAAACTTCGGGGAACACTGAAGCTTTCTTT.

This clone was found a few times. The rearrangement joins TRBV19 to TRBJ2-7, with 11 bases that match TRBD2. Per germline, CDR1 LNHDA and CDR2 SQIVND (reference sequence). The CDR3 extends over 15 amino acids. The V segment lost 6 bases and the J segment 4 bases; nucleotides outside the gene matches: 8. The CDR3 loop is CASSSYSGGDYEQYF. CDR3 DNA: TGTGCCAGTAGCAGCTATAGCGGGGGGGATTACGAGCAGTACTTC.

V usage is TRBV11-3 and J usage is TRBJ2-5, with TRBD2 matching 7 bases. Germline V gene data show CDR1 as SGHNT and CDR2 as YENEEA. The CDR3 is made up of 19 amino acids. After removal of 1 base from V and 4 bases from J, the junction contained 18 bases not matched to a gene. In nucleotides, the CDR3 is TGTGCCAGCAGCTTAGGGGTTTGGCTAGCGGCCCCCGAACGAGAGACCCAGTACTTC. As protein: CASSLGVWLAAPERETQYF.

Concerning this clone itself: The sample holds other DNA sequences that translate to the same CDR3. This chain links TRBV18 with TRBJ1-1; 8 bases fit TRBD1. Germline trimming cut 3 bases from V and 2 bases from J; bases unmatched to any gene: 5. The CDR3 length is 15 residues. CDR1 KGHSH and CDR2 LQKENI come from the germline V gene. CDR3 region: CASSPGTGGNTEAFF. Here the CDR3 DNA reads TGTGCCAGCTCACCTGGGACAGGAGGAAACACTGAAGCTTTCTTT. The full variable domain, its missing parts supplied by reference TRBV18 and TRBJ1-1, is NAGVMQNPRHLVRRRGQEARLRCSPMKGHSHVYWYRQLPEEGLKFMVYLQKENIIDESGMPKERFSAEFPKEGPSILRIQQVVRGDSAAYFCASSPGTGGNTEAFFGQGTRLTVV.

The chain is built from TRBV5-4 and TRBJ1-5, with D hard to call. Germline V gene sequence: CDR1 SGHNT, CDR2 YYREEE (reference sequence). The CDR3 consists of 13 residues. Trimming removed 4 bases at V and 2 bases at J, with 7 bases between. CDR3 amino acids: CASSQGGNQPQHF. CDR3 bases: TGTGCCAGCAGCCAAGGAGGCAATCAGCCCCAGCATTTT. The full variable domain, completed using reference TRBV5-4 and TRBJ1-5, is ETGVTQSPTHLIKTRGQQVTLRCSSQSGHNTVSWYQQALGQGPQFIFQYYREEENGRGNFPPRFSGLQFPNYSSELNVNALELDDSALYLCASSQGGNQPQHFGDGTRLSIL.

This clone was detected once. J is TRBJ1-2 and V is TRBV11-2; D is possibly TRBD1 (6 bases). CDR3 length: 16 residues. The V gene lost 1 base and the J gene lost 5 bases, with 17 bases spanning the gap. CDR1 SGHAT and CDR2 FQNNGV come from the germline V gene. The chain's CDR3 is CASSLGGSGGGYGYTF. For the CDR3, the DNA is TGTGCCAGCAGCTTAGGCGGGTCGGGGGGCGGGTATGGCTACACCTTC.

The V and J genes are TRBV12-3 or TRBV12-4 and TRBJ2-5, with D tentatively TRBD2 (5 bases). This CDR3 comprises 12 residues. V shed 4 bases and J shed 9 bases, with 12 bases lying between them. The CDR3 DNA is TGTGCCAGCAGTTGGGGATCAGCGGCCCAGTACTTC. Protein sequence: CASSWGSAAQYF.

V gene TRBV5-5 combines with J gene TRBJ1-2; D is ambiguous. CDR3 size: 12 residues. Trimming shortened V by 2 bases and J by 4 bases, and 6 bases separated the two germline ends. Germline CDR1 is SGHKS and CDR2 is YYEKEE (reference sequence). The CDR3 region is CASSFAGYGYTF. Here the CDR3 DNA reads TGTGCCAGCAGCTTTGCCGGCTATGGCTACACCTTC.

The sample holds one count of this clone. The V call is TRBV4-2, the J call TRBJ2-3; TRBD2 is a possible D gene (5 bases). The germline CDR1 and CDR2 sequences are LGHNA and YNFKEQ. V was pared by 4 bases and J by 2 bases, with 13 bases between. CDR3 length: 15 amino acids. CDR3 nucleotide sequence: TGTGCCAGCAGCCCCTGGGGAGCGCCCACAGATACGCAGTATTTT. It specifies CASSPWGAPTDTQYF.

CDR3 sequence (DNA): TGTGCCAGCAGTGTTGCGATTTACCCCTACGAGCAGTACTTC. Encoded protein: CASSVAIYPYEQYF. This chain links TRBV2 with TRBJ2-7; D uncertain. V lost 4 bases and J lost 2, with 12 bases in between. In germline, CDR1 is SNHLY, CDR2 FYNNEI. This CDR3 spans 14 amino acids.

V is TRBV6-5 and J is TRBJ2-1; TRBD1 aligns across 12 bases. Germline V gene lookup returns CDR1 MNHEY and CDR2 SVGAGI. V gave up 6 bases and J gave up 8 bases; unmatched junction bases: 5. The CDR3 runs 14 residues. The CDR3 is CASSAGQGADEQFF. CDR3 DNA: TGTGCCAGCAGCGCGGGACAGGGGGCGGATGAGCAGTTCTTC.

The V gene is TRBV3-1 (or the pseudogene TRBV3-2), the J gene TRBJ2-7; TRBD2 matches 7 bases. Unmatched junction bases numbered 11, after V lost 4 bases and J lost 5 bases. The CDR3 is 15 amino acids. The germline CDR1 and CDR2 sequences are LGHDT and YNNKEL (reference sequence). The CDR3 sequence: CASSPHGREIDEQYF. The CDR3 DNA reads as TGTGCCAGCAGCCCACATGGGCGGGAGATCGACGAGCAGTACTTC.

V gene TRBV9 combines with J gene TRBJ1-6; D gene uncertain. The CDR3 extends over 15 amino acids. Germline V gene data show CDR1 as SGDLS and CDR2 as YYNGEE. Trimming left V 0 bases short and J 10 bases short, with 14 bases between. The CDR3 DNA is TGTGCCAGCAGCGTAGGTCCGGGGTCGCGGTCACCCCTCCACTTT. This gives the protein CASSVGPGSRSPLHF.

This clone was counted a few times. The CDR3 DNA reads TGTGCCTGGACGAAACAGTTTAACACTGAAGCTTTCTTT. Translation: CAWTKQFNTEAFF. The chain carries TRBV30 and TRBJ1-1, with no clear D. CDR1 is GTSNPN and CDR2 is SVGIG in the germline V gene (reference sequence). This CDR3 contains 13 residues. Trimming left V 4 bases short and J 2 bases short, with 11 bases between.

This clone was detected only once. This rearrangement joins TRBV2 to TRBJ2-7; 11 bases map to TRBD1. This CDR3 comprises 15 residues. V was pared by 6 bases and J by 1 base, with 5 bases of the junction left unmatched. Germline CDR1 SNHLY, CDR2 FYNNEI. DNA of the CDR3: TGTGCCAGCAGCCAGGACAGGGGGCGATCCTACGAGCAGTACTTC. Translated: CASSQDRGRSYEQYF.

This clone was recorded many times. This chain uses TRBV13 with TRBJ1-1; the D gene is possibly TRBD1 (6 bases). Trimming removed 5 bases from V and 4 bases from J, with 8 bases in between. CDR1 and CDR2 (germline): PRHDT, FYEKMQ (reference sequence). There are 12 residues in the CDR3. CDR3 in amino acids: CASSEQGTEAFF. DNA for the CDR3: TGTGCCAGCAGCGAACAGGGCACTGAAGCTTTCTTT.

The sample holds one count of this clone. The chain couples TRBV19 to TRBJ1-1, with 10 positions matching TRBD1. This CDR3 is built from 13 residues. CDR1 LNHDA and CDR2 SQIVND come from the germline V gene (reference sequence). The V segment lost 4 bases and the J segment 6 bases; nucleotides outside the gene matches: 2. This CDR3 reads CASSRQGAPEAFF. CDR3 DNA sequence: TGTGCCAGTAGTAGACAGGGGGCTCCTGAAGCTTTCTTT.

This clone was detected only once. This rearrangement joins TRBV6-5 to TRBJ2-1; D is unclear. V lost 7 bases and J 0 bases, leaving 7 bases between the germline ends. The CDR3 runs 13 residues. The germline V gene encodes CDR1 MNHEY and CDR2 SVGAGI. The CDR3 DNA is TGTGCCAGCACCCGGGTCTCCTACAATGAGCAGTTCTTC. This sequence encodes CASTRVSYNEQFF.

The chain carries TRBV21-1 and TRBJ1-2; the table's TRBD1 call for D was not verified on the DNA. TRBV21-1 is a documented pseudogene. The CDR3 is 15 residues long. CDR3 DNA sequence: TGTGCCAGCAGCAAAGGCGAAAGGGGGAACGATGGCTACACCTTC. It encodes CASSKGERGNDGYTF.

This clone showed up just once. The J gene is TRBJ1-1, the V gene TRBV14, with 8 positions matching TRBD1. V shed 1 base and J 7 bases; nucleotides not matched to a gene: 11. This CDR3 contains 16 residues. Germline lookup yields CDR1 SGHDN and CDR2 FVKESK. The CDR3 DNA is TGTGCCAGCAGCCAAGGGCGAGGACAGGGACATTTTGAAGCTTTCTTT. Its protein is CASSQGRGQGHFEAFF.

This chain joins TRBV11-2 and TRBJ1-3; 7 nucleotides line up with TRBD1. CDR1 and CDR2 from the germline V gene are SGHAT and FQNNGV. This CDR3 contains 16 residues. Trimming cost V 2 bases and J 0 bases; bases outside gene matches: 4. This CDR3 reads CASSLTTGASGNTIYF. The CDR3 DNA is TGTGCCAGCAGCTTAACAACAGGGGCCTCTGGAAACACCATATATTTT.

This clone was seen once. The V gene is TRBV6-5, the J gene TRBJ2-1; 8 positions match TRBD1. V was pared by 5 bases and J by 4 bases, with 4 bases of the junction left unmatched. There are 14 residues in the CDR3. The V gene's germline CDR1 is MNHEY and CDR2 SVGAGI. CDR3 residues: CASSLGQEYNEQFF. CDR3 coding DNA: TGTGCCAGCAGTCTGGGACAGGAGTACAATGAGCAGTTCTTC.

The chain uses TRBV7-9 and TRBJ1-1; D unclear. CDR1 SEHNR and CDR2 FQNEAQ come from the germline V gene (reference sequence). This CDR3 has 11 amino acids. Trimming removed 5 bases at V and 4 bases at J, with 5 bases between. CDR3 sequence (DNA): TGTGCCAGCAGCCTTATCACTGAAGCTTTCTTT. The encoded protein is CASSLITEAFF.